These T cell receptor beta chains were read from a single sample in a study of human T cells and chemical hapten exposure. Each CDR3 protein gets one entry after TCRdb re-called the RACE reads with MiXCR. The sample includes some 80,000 distinct CDR3 sequences, around 9.6% of them seen just once. Specimen: whole blood, collected in connection with sensitization to the hapten diphenylcyclopropenone (DPC). The receptors come from a woman under 40 with alopecia areata. Some clones in this sample may be carry-over from other donors' samples. Both conserved end residues are part of each CDR3. D genes are given only for firm matches. Rows give clone size only sometimes, using once, few, many, or a class for an expanded clone.

d_call: -; clone_size: few; v_call: TRBV5-1; j_call: TRBJ1-4; cdr3_aa: CASSPGRTNEKLFF; cdr3_nt: TGCGCCAGCAGTCCCGGGAGGACTAATGAAAAACTGTTTTTT
d_call: TRBD1; clone_size: -; v_call: TRBV15; j_call: TRBJ1-1; cdr3_aa: CATSRNLDRGSFEAFF; cdr3_nt: TGTGCCACCAGCAGAAACCTGGACAGGGGATCTTTTGAAGCTTTCTTT
d_call: -; clone_size: many; v_call: TRBV5-4; j_call: TRBJ1-3; cdr3_aa: CASSLTPGNTIYF; cdr3_nt: TGTGCCAGCAGCTTAACGCCAGGAAACACCATATATTTT
d_call: -; clone_size: many; v_call: TRBV18; j_call: TRBJ2-7; cdr3_aa: CASSPESKKAYEQYF; cdr3_nt: TGTGCCAGCTCACCCGAAAGTAAGAAAGCCTACGAGCAGTACTTC
d_call: TRBD1; clone_size: many; v_call: TRBV6-2/TRBV6-3; j_call: TRBJ1-6; cdr3_aa: CASSTGTGNSPLHF; cdr3_nt: TGTGCCAGCAGCACCGGGACAGGGAATTCACCCCTCCACTTT
d_call: -; clone_size: many; v_call: TRBV14; j_call: TRBJ2-1; cdr3_aa: CASSQGGLADPRNEQFF; cdr3_nt: TGTGCCAGCAGCCAAGGGGGGCTAGCGGACCCTCGGAATGAGCAGTTCTTC
d_call: TRBD1; clone_size: -; v_call: TRBV6-2/TRBV6-3; j_call: TRBJ1-6; cdr3_aa: CASGWTGVNSPLHF; cdr3_nt: TGTGCCAGCGGGTGGACAGGGGTTAATTCACCCCTCCACTTT
d_call: -; clone_size: many; v_call: TRBV7-3; j_call: TRBJ1-4; cdr3_aa: CASSLFCPGRPNEKLFF; cdr3_nt: TGTGCCAGCAGCTTATTTTGCCCGGGGAGGCCTAATGAAAAACTGTTTTTT
d_call: -; clone_size: few; v_call: TRBV7-2; j_call: TRBJ1-2; cdr3_aa: CASSTYDRNYGYTF; cdr3_nt: TGTGCCAGCAGCACTTATGACAGAAACTATGGCTACACCTTC
d_call: -; clone_size: -; v_call: TRBV6-5; j_call: TRBJ2-5; cdr3_aa: CASRKDSEETQYF; cdr3_nt: TGTGCCAGCAGAAAGGACAGTGAAGAGACCCAGTACTTC
d_call: -; clone_size: many; v_call: TRBV24-1; j_call: TRBJ1-5; cdr3_aa: CATSDLGNQPQHF; cdr3_nt: TGTGCCACCAGTGATTTGGGGAATCAGCCCCAGCATTTT
d_call: TRBD1; clone_size: many; v_call: TRBV28; j_call: TRBJ1-5; cdr3_aa: CASRSGQGLRFSQPQHF; cdr3_nt: TGTGCCAGCAGAAGTGGACAGGGTCTTCGCTTTTCTCAGCCCCAGCATTTT
d_call: -; clone_size: many; v_call: TRBV19; j_call: TRBJ1-5; cdr3_aa: CASSANGGRFNQPQHF; cdr3_nt: TGTGCCAGTAGTGCTAATGGGGGGCGCTTCAATCAGCCCCAGCATTTT
d_call: -; clone_size: -; v_call: TRBV5-1; j_call: TRBJ2-2; cdr3_aa: CASSPGRHSNTGELFF; cdr3_nt: TGCGCCAGCAGCCCCGGGCGACACTCGAACACCGGGGAGCTGTTTTTT
d_call: -; clone_size: few; v_call: TRBV3-1; j_call: TRBJ1-1; cdr3_aa: CASSQDAVTREAFF; cdr3_nt: TGTGCCAGCAGCCAAGATGCCGTTACCAGGGAAGCTTTCTTT
d_call: TRBD1; clone_size: many; v_call: TRBV18; j_call: TRBJ2-5; cdr3_aa: CASSPSGTGGRETQYF; cdr3_nt: TGTGCCAGCTCACCGTCCGGGACAGGGGGCAGAGAGACCCAGTACTTC
d_call: -; clone_size: few; v_call: TRBV20-1; j_call: TRBJ2-1; cdr3_aa: CSARTGTGGYEQFF; cdr3_nt: TGCAGTGCACGTACAGGGACGGGAGGATATGAGCAGTTCTTC
d_call: -; clone_size: many; v_call: TRBV29-1; j_call: TRBJ2-3; cdr3_aa: CSTGGPSTDTQYF; cdr3_nt: TGCAGCACTGGCGGGCCTAGCACAGATACGCAGTATTTT
d_call: TRBD1; clone_size: many; v_call: TRBV11-2; j_call: TRBJ2-3; cdr3_aa: CASSPGQSRSSGTQYF; cdr3_nt: TGTGCCAGCAGCCCGGGACAGTCCAGATCCTCCGGTACGCAGTATTTT
d_call: -; clone_size: few; v_call: TRBV20-1; j_call: TRBJ2-1; cdr3_aa: CSATRDWYNEQFF; cdr3_nt: TGCAGTGCTACGCGGGATTGGTACAATGAGCAGTTCTTC
d_call: -; clone_size: many; v_call: TRBV6-6; j_call: TRBJ2-2; cdr3_aa: CASTRGLTGELFF; cdr3_nt: TGTGCCAGCACCAGGGGTCTAACCGGGGAGCTGTTTTTT
d_call: -; clone_size: many; v_call: TRBV7-9; j_call: TRBJ1-1; cdr3_aa: CASSDGPPQTALNTEAFF; cdr3_nt: TGTGCCAGCAGCGATGGGCCGCCTCAAACAGCGTTGAACACTGAAGCTTTCTTT
d_call: TRBD2; clone_size: many; v_call: TRBV28; j_call: TRBJ2-1; cdr3_aa: CASKGLAGIDGEQFF; cdr3_nt: TGTGCCAGCAAGGGACTAGCGGGGATTGACGGTGAGCAGTTCTTC
d_call: TRBD2; clone_size: many; v_call: TRBV7-6; j_call: TRBJ2-3; cdr3_aa: CASSLGTGGGTDTQYF; cdr3_nt: TGTGCCAGCAGCTTAGGAACGGGAGGCGGAACAGATACGCAGTATTTT
d_call: -; clone_size: many; v_call: TRBV12-5; j_call: TRBJ1-2; cdr3_aa: CASGPHIEGRDGYTF; cdr3_nt: TGTGCTAGTGGTCCCCATATTGAGGGTAGGGATGGCTACACCTTC
d_call: TRBD1; clone_size: many; v_call: TRBV6-2/TRBV6-3; j_call: TRBJ2-7; cdr3_aa: CASTGPQGVSYEQYF; cdr3_nt: TGTGCCAGCACCGGTCCGCAGGGGGTCTCCTACGAGCAGTACTTC
d_call: TRBD1; clone_size: many; v_call: TRBV27; j_call: TRBJ1-5; cdr3_aa: CASTVGQGVGPQHF; cdr3_nt: TGTGCCAGCACCGTGGGACAGGGAGTTGGGCCCCAGCATTTT